Listed here are 18 T cell receptor beta chains from one sample, sequenced in a study of blood T cell repertoires in COVID-19. Measured with immunoSEQ multiplex PCR; TCRdb has only the in-frame clones, and not every one. Counted here are about 110,000 clones, approximately 88% occurring once; the ten biggest clones make up 2.4%. The specimen sequenced was peripheral blood. Receptor source: a human donor in a cohort sampled during active COVID-19.

V and J are TRBV5-4 and TRBJ2-5, with TRBD2 as a possible D gene (7 bases). Trimming shortened V by 4 bases and J by 7 bases, and 20 bases separated the two germline ends. This CDR3 spans 15 amino acids. CDR1 and CDR2 (germline): SGHNT, YYREEE (reference sequence). The CDR3 DNA follows: TGTGCCAGCAGCCTCGGGGGGCGGGAGCTCGGGACCCAGTACTTC. Its translation: CASSLGGRELGTQYF.

The DNA of the CDR3 is TGTGCCAGCAGTGTCCTCGGACACAACACTGAAGCTTTCTTT. It yields the protein CASSVLGHNTEAFF. The chain combines TRBV27 with TRBJ1-1; D perhaps matches TRBD1 (5 bases). Germline CDR1 and CDR2: MNHEY and SMNVEV (reference sequence). Between the trimmed V and J ends, which lost 5 bases and 2 bases, there was a span of 12 bases. The CDR3 length is 14 residues.

The chain uses TRBV19 and TRBJ1-2; perhaps TRBD1 as D (5 bases). The length of the CDR3 is 14 residues. CDR1 is LNHDA and CDR2 is SQIVND in the germline V gene (reference sequence). V dropped 3 bases and J dropped 3 bases, with 11 bases sitting between them. Here the CDR3 reads CASSIGRGDYGYTF. For the CDR3, the DNA is TGTGCCAGTAGTATCGGGAGGGGAGACTATGGCTACACCTTC.

The chain links TRBV2 to TRBJ2-1; 7 bases are a match to TRBD1. V shed 4 bases, J shed 5 bases, and the junction held 5 bases outside the gene matches. CDR3 length: 14 amino acids. CDR1 is SNHLY, CDR2 FYNNEI, per germline. CDR3 nucleotides: TGTGCCAGCAGTGCCGGACAGGCCGACAATGAGCAGTTCTTC. It is translated as CASSAGQADNEQFF.

Notes on this clone: An end of the junction does not agree with germline; a read error may underlie this. The chain has TRBV14 and TRBJ2-7, with a tentative D call TRBD2 (6 bases). The CDR3 is 13 amino acids. Germline CDR1 is SGHDN and CDR2 is FVKESK. CDR3 region: CASSQEQRVPAFF. The CDR3 nucleotides are TGTGCCAGCAGCCAAGAACAGCGGGTACCGGCCTTCTTC.

The J gene is TRBJ2-3, the V gene TRBV5-6; maybe TRBD2 (6 bases). With 0 bases removed from V and 4 bases from J, the gap between germline ends came to 21 bases. Per the germline V gene, CDR1 is SGHDT and CDR2 is YYEEEE. The CDR3 sequence is 18 residues long. Here the CDR3 DNA reads TGTGCCAGCAGCTTGGCCGTGGGGACTCGAGGGAGACCAGATACGCAGTATTTT. Translated: CASSLAVGTRGRPDTQYF.

The chain joins TRBV27 to TRBJ2-7, with 7 nucleotides matching TRBD2. Germline trimming cut 5 bases from V and 6 bases from J; bases unmatched to any gene: 10. The CDR3 is made up of 14 amino acids. The germline V gene encodes CDR1 MNHEY and CDR2 SMNVEV (reference sequence). The CDR3 sequence is CASSPPGGTSEQYF. CDR3 nucleotide sequence: TGTGCCAGCAGTCCCCCCGGGGGGACCAGCGAGCAGTACTTC.

This chain joins TRBV11-2 and TRBJ2-5, with 12 bases fitting TRBD1. The V gene's germline CDR1 is SGHAT and CDR2 FQNNGV. This CDR3 has 17 residues. The V gene end was trimmed by 1 base and the J gene end by 5 bases; junction bases not matched to a gene: 8. In DNA form, the CDR3 reads TGTGCCAGCAGCTTAGGAGGGACAGGGGGCGTGTGGGAGACCCAGTACTTC. It specifies CASSLGGTGGVWETQYF.

The chain recombines TRBV28 with TRBJ2-5; TRBD2 matches 10 bases. The CDR3 covers 16 residues. Per the germline V gene, CDR1 is MDHEN and CDR2 is SYDVKM. J lost 2 bases, V lost 5 bases, and 8 bases had no gene match. CDR3: CASSHGLAARQETQYF. CDR3 sequence (DNA): TGTGCCAGCAGTCACGGACTAGCGGCTCGACAAGAGACCCAGTACTTC.

CDR3 DNA: TGTGCCAGCAGCGCCGGGACAGGGGGGTCCGAGCAGTACTTC. It specifies CASSAGTGGSEQYF. The rearrangement joins TRBV7-3 to TRBJ2-7; 11 bases are a match to TRBD1. After removal of 5 bases from V and 6 bases from J, the junction contained 6 bases not matched to a gene. The germline gives CDR1 SGHTA, CDR2 FQGTGA. The CDR3 consists of 14 residues.

This chain links TRBV5-4 with TRBJ2-7; no definite D call. Germline V gives CDR1 SGHNT, CDR2 YYREEE (reference sequence). CDR3 length equals 15 residues. V dropped 0 bases and J dropped 0 bases, with 10 bases sitting between them. DNA of the CDR3: TGTGCCAGCAGCTTGGACTTTTCTAGCTCCTACGAGCAGTACTTC. As protein: CASSLDFSSSYEQYF.

Concerning this clone itself: Compared with germline, one end of the junction differs, possibly owing to a read error. The chain is built from TRBV2 and TRBJ2-2; 9 bases match TRBD2. In germline, CDR1 is SNHLY, CDR2 FYNNEI. The CDR3 extends over 15 amino acids. CDR3 coding DNA: TGTGCCAGCAGGCGTCTAGCGGGGAACGCCGGGGAGCTGTTTTTT. Encoded protein: CASRRLAGNAGELFF.

The J gene is TRBJ2-1, the V gene TRBV4-2, with TRBD2 identical over 7 bases. Germline CDR1 LGHNA, CDR2 YNFKEQ. The CDR3 contains 15 residues. J gave up 10 bases and V 0 bases, and 9 bases lay outside the gene matches. CDR3 in amino acids: CASSQDLAAGLEQFF. The CDR3, as DNA: TGTGCCAGCAGCCAAGACCTAGCGGCGGGTTTAGAGCAGTTCTTC.

The chain combines TRBV28 with TRBJ1-1; no clear D gene. The CDR3 has 13 residues. Trimming removed 7 bases from V and 5 bases from J, with 14 bases in between. CDR1 and CDR2 (germline): MDHEN, SYDVKM. Here the CDR3 DNA reads TGTGCCAGCATCCAGAATCAGGCGACTGAAGCTTTCTTT. This gives the protein CASIQNQATEAFF.

The CDR3 nucleotides are TGCGCCAGCAGCCGATTTGGACAGGGAGATGAAAAACTGTTTTTT. Translating it yields CASSRFGQGDEKLFF. The J gene is TRBJ1-4, the V gene TRBV5-1; 8 bases map to TRBD1. The CDR3 has 15 amino acids. The V gene's germline CDR1 is SGHRS and CDR2 YFSETQ. With 4 bases clipped from V and 6 bases from J, the junction kept 8 bases outside the gene matches.

The chain links TRBV4-2 to TRBJ1-2; D might be TRBD1 (6 bases). V shed 3 bases and J shed 8 bases, with 28 bases lying between them. The CDR3 has 18 residues. Germline CDR1 reads LGHNA; CDR2 reads YNFKEQ. The DNA for the CDR3 is TGTGCCAGCAGCCAGGACTCCGGACAGACAGTGGGCTCGGGAGGCTACACCTTC. Its protein is CASSQDSGQTVGSGGYTF.

The chain is built from TRBV5-1 and TRBJ2-1; perhaps TRBD2 as D (5 bases). V was cut by 2 bases and J by 4 bases, with 10 bases left in between. From germline, CDR1 is SGHRS and CDR2 YFSETQ. The CDR3 covers 14 residues. The CDR3 DNA is TGCGCCAGCAGCTTCAAGGACTTGTACAATGAGCAGTTCTTC. This encodes CASSFKDLYNEQFF.

The chain recombines TRBV27 with TRBJ1-1, with a possible D match to TRBD1 (6 bases). Germline CDR1 and CDR2: MNHEY and SMNVEV (reference sequence). The CDR3 sequence is 15 residues long. Trimming removed 0 bases at V and 1 base at J, with 9 bases between. CDR3 sequence (DNA): TGTGCCAGCAGTTTATCGGTAGGGGGGAACACTGAAGCTTTCTTT. Amino acid sequence: CASSLSVGGNTEAFF.